The clone carrying this T cell receptor beta chain came up a few times. Its cognate antigen is unknown. The data are from a study of beta chain features in type 1 diabetes. Study observations and caveats: Shortening of TCRB CDR3s, moderate but significant, appeared in all four CD4+ subsets of Type 1 diabetes patients. For patients, the naive, central memory and Treg TCRB repertoires appeared more alike than for healthy donors. Whether TCRB rearrangement is influenced by HLA type went unresolved here. Sequencing the cDNA could make cells with high TCR expression show up more than they should. With patients and controls alike, PCR might favor shorter templates to an equal degree.

Reverse transcribing all isolated RNA meant expressed TCRB transcripts were sequenced. Some clones are missing from TCRdb's copy, which holds only in-frame ones; the method was immunoSEQ multiplex PCR. The repertoire has 100,000 to 150,000 clones, around 8.8% of them found once; the top ten carry 0.75%. This TCR was recovered from a man aged 30 to 45 with type 1 diabetes. The sequenced sample was central memory CD4+ T cells from blood.

This chain's CDR3 is CASSPGFEVDTQYF. The DNA for the CDR3 is TGTGCCAGCTCACCTGGTTTCGAGGTAGATACGCAGTATTTT. V gene TRBV18 combines with J gene TRBJ2-3; D is ambiguous. The germline V gene encodes CDR1 KGHSH and CDR2 LQKENI. The CDR3 sequence is 14 residues long. V lost 3 bases and J 5 bases, leaving 12 bases between the germline ends.